What follows is one T cell receptor beta chain and its context. This clonotype came up a few times. Its target antigen remains unknown. No much larger clonotype is one base removed from it; base qualities were not supplied. This specimen belongs to a study of T-cell memory formation after mild COVID-19 (TCRdb year 2021). At the level of the whole study: TCR sequence clusters from the two donors were found to be largely donor specific. Longitudinal TCRalpha and TCRbeta repertoire sequencing tracked T-cell clones expanding and contracting after mild COVID-19 in a couple of donors. The cohort was made up of two young adult volunteers, one female and one male, who were previously healthy.

The paper as a whole reports these results and caveats: From day 15 to 85, contracting clones showed balanced CD4/CD8 phenotypes, whereas a second wave of clones that expanded from day 15 to 37 leaned towards CD4+. SARS-CoV-2 specificity was not confirmed for the second-wave clones peaking on day 37. The detection of some responding clones in pre-infection memory suggests that pre-existing cross-reactive memory T cells joined the SARS-CoV-2 response. The study included only a couple of mild cases, and larger cohorts that include severe cases with pre-infection samples were judged to be necessary. Contracting CD4+ clones were found mainly in CM and EM memory subsets, while CD8+ clones were enriched in EMRA.

From the cysteine through the phenylalanine, the CDR3 covers 13 amino acids. Only CDR3 DNA is held: 39 bases, read in frame from base 1. V gives up 6 bases and J gives up 5 bases, and the segment between their germline ends measures 16 bases. Based on the germline V gene, the CDR1 and CDR2 sequences are SQVTM and ANQGSEA. TCRdb names Illumina NovaSeq 6000 as the instrument used. Using 5'RACE with constant-segment primers, TCRalpha and TCRbeta cDNA libraries were constructed, with sample barcodes and unique molecular identifiers added in the process. RNA was extracted from every sample with Trizol reagent. The libraries were amplified in two PCR steps, and the second step added a second sample barcode and Illumina TruSeq adapters. Libraries were sequenced on an Illumina NovaSeq with 2 x 150 bp paired-end reads. In the authors' own workflow: The reads were demultiplexed and collapsed into UMI-guided consensus sequences using migec v1.2.7. Using mixcr v2.1.11, UMI consensuses were aligned to TRA and TRB V and J templates and then assembled into clonotypes. Clonotypes were classified as expanded or contracted when called significant by both edgeR and NoisET, with noise models trained on biological replicates. For edgeR calls, a false discovery rate-adjusted p below 0.01 and a log2 fold-change threshold of 1 were applied. As an exploratory analysis of dynamics, PCA with hierarchical clustering was applied to max-normalized trajectories of the 1000 most abundant clonotypes. Each responding clone was given a CD4 or CD8 phenotype based on the CD4+ and CD8+ repertoires, which had been sequenced separately. TCRdb trimmed the raw reads at Q25, called clones with MiXCR and kept productive beta chains. Records with the same CDR3 protein are collapsed into one entry carrying the most frequent genes and DNA. TCRdb's processing, not the authors', yielded these V and J calls. The sample contains 300,000 to 400,000 distinct CDR3 sequences, approximately 16% of them found a single time. Of the sample, approximately 20% is held by the ten largest clones.

Ficoll-Paque density gradient centrifugation was used to isolate PBMCs. The chain joins TRBV29-1 to TRBJ2-5, and perhaps TRBD2 as D gene, on 5 matching bases. This clonotype originated in a man in his late teens or twenties who had mild COVID-19 (a few samples of this study predate the infection). The sample titles of this study are shuffled in the database, so cell type and time point are left out; the donor was told from shared clones. Input material: PBMCs or a T cell subset sorted from them (not recorded which). The DNA reads as follows: TGCAGCGTCTCGGGGTCTGGGATGGAGACCCAGTACTTC. Translated, this gives CSVSGSGMETQYF.